This TCR beta chain was identified in a study of T cell repertoires and HLA-DP antigens. As for the study in general: CD4+ T cells were cocultured with HeLa cells expressing HLA-DP.

Amplification used primers for 54 TRBV and 13 TRBJ segments. Data came from immunoSEQ multiplex PCR; TCRdb stores just in-frame clones and leaves some out. Of thousands of clones in the sample, 76% were seen once. This CDR3 has 14 residues. Germline CDR1 and CDR2: SGHRS and YFSETQ. Trimming removed 0 bases from V and 6 bases from J, with 11 bases in between. After roughly two weeks, CD4+ cells were restimulated approximately a day with the same allogeneic DPB1. Retrovirally transduced HeLa cells with HLA-DPA1/DPB1, HLA-DM, invariant chain and CD80 served as stimulators. Average purity of the negatively selected CD4+ T cells was just over 95%.

This chain links TRBV5-1 with TRBJ2-3; D is undetermined. This receptor was taken from a woman younger than 30 in good health and CMV-seronegative. The sample consisted of CD137- CD4+ T cells from cultured PBMCs. CDR3 amino acids: CASSLVAEWDTQYF. CDR3 coding DNA: TGCGCCAGCAGCTTGGTTGCGGAGTGGGATACGCAGTATTTT.